The 26 T cell receptor beta chains below all came from one sample that was sequenced in a study of T cell responses to AZD1222 COVID-19 vaccine. Some clones are missing from TCRdb's copy, which holds only in-frame ones; the method was immunoSEQ multiplex PCR. This table has more than 95,000 clones, about 80% appearing once. The specimen was peripheral blood, collected on day 0 of AZD1222 vaccination. The receptor source for this set is an adult in good health.

This sequence joins TRBV7-2 and TRBJ1-2; a weak D match, TRBD1 (6 bases). This CDR3 spans 14 amino acids. V shed 6 bases and J shed 8 bases, with 19 bases lying between them. Germline V gives CDR1 SGHTA, CDR2 FQGNSA. CDR3 nucleotide sequence: TGTGCCAGCAGACCGGGGGGCAGGGGATTAGGCTACACCTTC. Its translation: CASRPGGRGLGYTF.

The gene calls are TRBV7-2 and TRBJ2-5, with TRBD1 as a possible D gene (6 bases). The V gene lost 2 bases and the J gene lost 5 bases, with 9 bases spanning the gap. The CDR3 runs 13 residues. Germline V gene data show CDR1 as SGHTA and CDR2 as FQGNSA. This CDR3 reads CASSLTGMETQYF. The CDR3 nucleotides are TGTGCCAGCAGCTTAACAGGGATGGAGACCCAGTACTTC.

The V call is TRBV3-1 (or the pseudogene TRBV3-2), the J call TRBJ1-3; D unresolved. V lost 2 bases, J lost 4 bases, and 6 bases lay in between. The length of the CDR3 is 13 residues. CDR1 and CDR2 from the germline V gene are LGHDT and YNNKEL (reference sequence). CDR3 loop: CASSQPMGNTIYF. The CDR3 nucleotides are TGTGCCAGCAGCCAACCAATGGGAAACACCATATATTTT.

J is TRBJ2-2 and V is TRBV9; D may be TRBD1 (6 bases). Germline CDR1 SGDLS, CDR2 YYNGEE. Deletions cut 0 bases from V and 7 bases from J, with 13 bases between. The length of the CDR3 is 15 residues. CDR3 DNA: TGTGCCAGCAGCGTAGACCCCCAGGGGATCGGGGAGCTGTTTTTT. Protein: CASSVDPQGIGELFF.

This sequence joins TRBV27 and TRBJ2-1, with 7 bases lining up with TRBD2. There are 16 residues in the CDR3. Germline V gene sequence: CDR1 MNHEY, CDR2 SMNVEV (reference sequence). The junction had 11 bases not matched to a gene; V was cut back by 7 bases and J by 2 bases. CDR3 nucleotides: TGTGCCAGCACGTTTGGGAGGGGTCCCACCTACAATGAGCAGTTCTTC. It specifies CASTFGRGPTYNEQFF.

The CDR3 is CASSQTGTPFKVDNEQFF. The CDR3 nucleotides are TGTGCCAGCAGCCAAACCGGGACTCCTTTTAAGGTCGACAATGAGCAGTTCTTC. V and J are TRBV7-2 and TRBJ2-1, with D possibly TRBD2 on 6 matching bases. There are 18 residues in the CDR3. V lost 5 bases and J lost 5, with 25 bases in between. CDR1 SGHTA and CDR2 FQGNSA come from the germline V gene.

This chain links TRBV27 with TRBJ1-1; D is uncertain. V lost 2 bases, J lost 7 bases, and 17 bases lay in between. The CDR3 has 15 amino acids. Germline CDR1 and CDR2: MNHEY and SMNVEV (reference sequence). The CDR3 DNA reads TGTGCCAGCAGTTTACAGGCAGGTTACGAACTTGAAGCTTTCTTT. Its protein product is CASSLQAGYELEAFF.

This rearrangement joins TRBV4-3 to TRBJ2-5, with D unclear. The CDR3 is 13 residues long. Trimming took off 3 bases at V and 4 bases at J, with 9 bases between the two ends. Germline assignment: CDR1 LGHNA and CDR2 YSLEER. CDR3 sequence: CASSHDKRETQYF. DNA of the CDR3: TGCGCCAGCAGCCATGACAAAAGAGAGACCCAGTACTTC.

This clone was seen at least ten times. The chain is built from TRBV19 and TRBJ1-6, with D possibly being TRBD1 (6 bases). Germline CDR1 LNHDA, CDR2 SQIVND (reference sequence). Trimming stripped 11 bases from V and 8 bases from J, with 16 bases between. The CDR3 is made up of 13 amino acids. CDR3 in amino acids: CAAQGRGDSPLHF. CDR3 nucleotide sequence: TGTGCCGCCCAGGGCAGGGGCGATTCACCCCTCCACTTT.

The chain employs TRBV7-3 and TRBJ2-1; TRBD2 matches at 11 bases. The junction had 5 bases not matched to a gene; V was cut back by 5 bases and J by 5 bases. Germline-derived CDR1 and CDR2 are SGHTA and FQGTGA. The CDR3 has 15 residues. CDR3 nucleotide sequence: TGTGCCAGCAGCCCCAGACTAGCGGGGAACAATGAGCAGTTCTTC. This sequence encodes CASSPRLAGNNEQFF. The full variable domain, in which reference TRBV7-3 and TRBJ2-1 provide the parts outside the CDR3, is GAGVSQTPSNKVTEKGKYVELRCDPISGHTALYWYRQSLGQGPEFLIYFQGTGAADDSGLPNDRFFAVRPEGSVSTLKIQRTERGDSAVYLCASSPRLAGNNEQFFGPGTRLTVL.

This clone was seen once. The rearrangement joins TRBV7-2 to TRBJ2-1, with no clear D. This CDR3 contains 14 residues. CDR1 is SGHTA, CDR2 FQGNSA, per germline. Trimming stripped 2 bases from V and 8 bases from J, with 13 bases between. The CDR3: CASSLLGRPHEQFF. The CDR3 DNA reads as TGTGCCAGCAGCTTACTAGGCAGGCCCCATGAGCAGTTCTTC.

The chain is built from TRBV27 and TRBJ1-2; possibly TRBD1 for D (5 bases). Germline CDR1 is MNHEY and CDR2 is SMNVEV (reference sequence). V was cut by 5 bases and J by 4 bases, with 23 bases left in between. The CDR3 length is 17 residues. The CDR3 sequence is CASSPYPAGRKVYGYTF. The CDR3 nucleotides read TGTGCCAGCAGTCCCTACCCCGCAGGGAGGAAAGTCTATGGCTACACCTTC.

CDR3 region: CASSARRRGGQDTQYF. The CDR3 nucleotides read TGTGCCAGCAGTGCCAGGCGACGGGGGGGCCAAGATACGCAGTATTTT. The gene calls are TRBV6-1 and TRBJ2-3; 8 nucleotides agree with TRBD2. In germline, CDR1 is MNHNS, CDR2 SASEGT. The CDR3 loop spans 16 amino acids. V shed 4 bases, J shed 5 bases, and the junction held 11 bases outside the gene matches.

V usage is TRBV4-3 and J usage is TRBJ1-5; D is unclear. Germline values: CDR1 LGHNA, CDR2 YSLEER. V was clipped by 1 base and J by 3 bases, with 7 bases between them. The CDR3 length is 14 residues. CDR3 sequence reads: CASSQGRNNQPQHF. In nucleotides, the CDR3 is TGCGCCAGCAGCCAAGGAAGAAACAATCAGCCCCAGCATTTT.

The chain carries TRBV4-3 and TRBJ1-1; tentative D call: TRBD1 (6 bases). The V gene lost 3 bases and the J gene lost 6 bases, with 17 bases spanning the gap. The V gene's germline CDR1 is LGHNA and CDR2 YSLEER. The CDR3 extends over 15 amino acids. The CDR3 DNA reads TGCGCCAGCAGCCACATCCTACAGGGCGTGTCTGAAGCTTTCTTT. Amino acid sequence: CASSHILQGVSEAFF.

The chain employs TRBV5-1 and TRBJ1-6, with 7 positions matching TRBD1. The CDR3 contains 15 residues. CDR1 is SGHRS, CDR2 YFSETQ, per germline. The V gene end was trimmed by 4 bases and the J gene end by 5 bases; junction bases not matched to a gene: 6. The CDR3 spells CASSPGTADNSPLHF. DNA for the CDR3: TGCGCCAGCAGCCCCGGGACAGCGGATAATTCACCCCTCCACTTT.

This chain links TRBV2 with TRBJ2-7; D possibly uses TRBD1 or TRBD2 (5 bases each). Trimming took 7 bases from V and 2 from J, leaving 15 bases between them. Per the germline V gene, CDR1 is SNHLY and CDR2 is FYNNEI. The CDR3 is 14 amino acids. For the CDR3, the DNA is TGTGCCAGCACGGGACCCTTGGGTACCTACGAGCAGTACTTC. This encodes CASTGPLGTYEQYF.

The CDR3, as DNA: TGTGCCAGCAGTGAACTAGTAGGGACCGGGGAGCTGTTTTTT. Protein: CASSELVGTGELFF. This chain uses TRBV6-4 with TRBJ2-2; D perhaps matches TRBD2 (5 bases). Trimming removed 3 bases at V and 5 bases at J, with 10 bases between. The CDR3 is 14 residues long. The germline V gene encodes CDR1 MRHNA and CDR2 SNTAGT.

The chain has TRBV10-3 and TRBJ2-7; 8 nucleotides agree with TRBD1. The CDR3 spans 13 residues. The V and J ends lost 6 bases and 5 bases, in that order; junction bases with no gene match: 6. Germline V gene data show CDR1 as ENHRY and CDR2 as SYGVKD. This chain's CDR3 is CAISDRGGNEQYF. The CDR3 region has the DNA TGTGCCATCAGCGACAGGGGTGGCAACGAGCAGTACTTC.

The rearrangement joins TRBV11-3 to TRBJ1-1, with D unresolved. Germline CDR1 SGHNT, CDR2 YENEEA. Between the trimmed V and J ends, which lost 3 bases and 1 base, there was a span of 6 bases. This CDR3 is built from 13 residues. The CDR3 DNA follows: TGTGCCAGCAGCTTCTCGCAGAACACTGAAGCTTTCTTT. Its translation is CASSFSQNTEAFF.

The chain combines TRBV7-8 with TRBJ2-1; no reliable D call. V lost 0 bases and J 5 bases, leaving 5 bases between the germline ends. Germline CDR1 and CDR2: SGHVS and FQNEAQ. The CDR3 length is 13 residues. The CDR3 DNA reads TGTGCCAGCAGCTTAGCGGGGAACAATGAGCAGTTCTTC. Translated, it gives CASSLAGNNEQFF.

This chain joins TRBV7-9 and TRBJ1-5, with D perhaps matching TRBD1 (6 bases). Germline values: CDR1 SEHNR, CDR2 FQNEAQ (reference sequence). Trimming stripped 4 bases from V and 6 bases from J, with 13 bases between. This CDR3 is 14 amino acids long. CDR3 DNA: TGTGCCAGCAGCTCCGGGGGGCTAGGTCAGCCCCAGCATTTT. As protein: CASSSGGLGQPQHF. The entire variable domain, with the rest obtained from reference TRBV7-9 and TRBJ1-5, is as follows: DTGVSQNPRHKITKRGQNVTFRCDPISEHNRLYWYRQTLGQGPEFLTYFQNEAQLEKSRLLSDRFSAERPKGSFSTLEIQRTEQGDSAMYLCASSSGGLGQPQHFGDGTRLSIL.

The chain recombines TRBV19 with TRBJ2-2; no reliable D call. The germline V gene encodes CDR1 LNHDA and CDR2 SQIVND (reference sequence). V was shortened by 6 bases and J by 0 bases, with 5 bases between the two germline ends. The CDR3 loop spans 13 amino acids. CDR3 DNA: TGTGCCAGTAGATCTGCGAACACCGGGGAGCTGTTTTTT. Its translation: CASRSANTGELFF.

The chain couples TRBV19 to TRBJ1-6; D unresolved. Germline CDR1 is LNHDA and CDR2 is SQIVND (reference sequence). The length of the CDR3 is 14 residues. V was trimmed by 8 bases and J by 2 bases, leaving 10 bases between them. CDR3 amino acids: CASGVIAYNSPLHF. The CDR3, as DNA: TGTGCCAGTGGGGTCATTGCCTATAATTCACCCCTCCACTTT.

V and J are TRBV6-2 or TRBV6-3 and TRBJ2-7; 12 bases line up with TRBD1. The CDR3 spans 17 residues. J was trimmed by 3 bases and V by 2 bases; bases with no gene match: 8. Germline-derived CDR1 and CDR2 are MNHEY and SVGEGT. Here the CDR3 reads CASSYVPGTGGRYEQYF. The CDR3 bases are TGTGCCAGCAGTTACGTACCCGGGACAGGGGGCCGCTACGAGCAGTACTTC.

The chain uses TRBV18 and TRBJ2-5; D remains unclear. Trimming took off 2 bases at V and 4 bases at J, with 5 bases between the two ends. There are 12 residues in the CDR3. Germline V gene data show CDR1 as KGHSH and CDR2 as LQKENI. The CDR3 nucleotides are TGTGCCAGCTCACCAGCACGAGAGACCCAGTACTTC. Amino acid sequence: CASSPARETQYF.